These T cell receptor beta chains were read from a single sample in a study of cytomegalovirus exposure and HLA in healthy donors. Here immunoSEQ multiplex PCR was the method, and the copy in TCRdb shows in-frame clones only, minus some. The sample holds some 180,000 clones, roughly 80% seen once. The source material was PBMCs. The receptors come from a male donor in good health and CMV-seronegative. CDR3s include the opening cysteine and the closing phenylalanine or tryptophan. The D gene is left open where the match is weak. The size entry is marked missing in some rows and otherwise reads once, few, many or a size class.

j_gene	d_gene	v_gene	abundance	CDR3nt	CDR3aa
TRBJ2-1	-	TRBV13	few	TGTGCCAGCAGCTTGGAATCTCTAGGCAATGAGCAGTTCTTC	CASSLESLGNEQFF
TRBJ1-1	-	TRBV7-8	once	TGTGCCAGCAGCTTCAACAGGGAGAGCGGCACTGAAGCTTTCTTT	CASSFNRESGTEAFF
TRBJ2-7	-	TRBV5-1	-	TGCGCCAGCAGCCCCCCAGCGGGCATTACCTACGAGCAGTACTTC	CASSPPAGITYEQYF
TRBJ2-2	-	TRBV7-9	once	TGTGCCAGCAGCCCCAAGAGTCCAAGTACCGGGGAGCTGTTTTTT	CASSPKSPSTGELFF
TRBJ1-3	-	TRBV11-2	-	TGTGCCAGCAGATCATTGAGGGTGACTGGAAACACCATATATTTT	CASRSLRVTGNTIYF
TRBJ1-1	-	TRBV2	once	TGTGCCAGCAGTACGCGACAGGAATCTGAAGCTTTCTTT	CASSTRQESEAFF
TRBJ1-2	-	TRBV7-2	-	TGTGCCAGCAGCTCTTCACGGGGGACGAATGGCTACACCTTC	CASSSSRGTNGYTF
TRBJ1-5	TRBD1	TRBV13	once	TGTGCCAGCAGCTTGGGACAGAACAATCAGCCCCAGCATTTT	CASSLGQNNQPQHF
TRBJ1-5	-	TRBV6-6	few	TGTGCCAGCGGACAGCCAAATCAGCCCCAGCATTTT	CASGQPNQPQHF
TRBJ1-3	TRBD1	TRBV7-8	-	TGTGCCAGCAGCTTAGCATGGCAGGGGGCTGAAGGAAACACCATATATTTT	CASSLAWQGAEGNTIYF
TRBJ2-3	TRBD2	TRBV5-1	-	TGCGCCAGCAGGACTAGCGGTTTGACAGATACGCAGTATTTT	CASRTSGLTDTQYF
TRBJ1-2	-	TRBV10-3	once	TGTGCCATCAGTGACGGGATTAACTATGGCTACACCTTC	CAISDGINYGYTF
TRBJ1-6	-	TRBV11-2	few	TGTGCCAGCAGCTTAGCCATCTGGAGCTCCTATAATTCACCCCTCCACTTT	CASSLAIWSSYNSPLHF
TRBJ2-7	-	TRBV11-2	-	TGTGCCAGCAGCTTAGAGGGCGACGAGCAGTACTTC	CASSLEGDEQYF
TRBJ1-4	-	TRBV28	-	TGTGCCAGCAGTTTACCAGGGGACACGGGTACCGAAAAACTGTTTTTT	CASSLPGDTGTEKLFF